A single TCR beta chain is shown here with its context. Profiling relied on immunoSEQ multiplex PCR, and the TCRdb table lists in-frame clones only, not all of them. The sample consists of over 45,000 clones, roughly 86% of them appearing once. These data originate in a study of PD-L1 blockade in urothelial cancer. In the study overall: Researchers looked at the blood 3 weeks (second dose) and 6 weeks after treatment began.

CDR3 length: 13 residues. The V and J ends lost 4 bases and 8 bases, in that order; junction bases with no gene match: 5. Germline CDR1 SNHLY, CDR2 FYNNEI. Sample time point: pretreatment peripheral blood. The number of samples from each patient was between 1 and 8, taken pretreatment and on-treatment. The rearrangement links TRBV2 to TRBJ2-1, with TRBD2 identical over 7 bases. This clonotype was obtained from a man between 60 and 75 years old with urothelial cancer. The sample consisted of PBMCs, taken around atezolizumab (anti-PD-L1) treatment. In nucleotides, the CDR3 is TGTGCCAGCAGTGTCCTAGCGGAGCATGAGCAGTTCTTC. This sequence encodes CASSVLAEHEQFF.